Here is one T cell receptor beta chain with its context. What antigen it recognizes has not been identified. Per-nucleotide qualities are absent, and no much larger clonotype sits a single base away. This specimen comes from a study of cytomegalovirus exposure and HLA in healthy donors (dated by TCRdb to the late 2010s). Concerning the study at large: An earlier analysis of under 600 of the donors reported 250 to 300 Gb of sequence data and roughly 100 million unique TCR beta sequences from about 179 million T cells. To study patterns of TCR occurrence, a later analysis re-analyzed previously published TCR beta repertoires from 700 or so donors and added high-resolution HLA genotyping. An early release covering roughly 600 HLA-typed donors comprised about 290 gigabases of sequencing data and around 85 million unique TCR sequences. The study combined high-throughput TCR immunosequencing, statistical association of individual TCRs with disease status, and machine learning to predict cytomegalovirus infection status. All discovery cohort repertoires had been generated using a single sequencing platform. Class I and class II HLA loci were covered by the typing at four-digit resolution. Among the roughly 390 genotyped donors, 81% belonged to the genetic ancestry cluster associated with self-reported Caucasian donors. In a later genetic analysis, genome-wide SNP genotypes for 398 of the 666 donors were used, and that subset was treated as a discovery cohort. Along with the approximately 650-subject first cohort, a separate validation cohort of 120 different subjects was used. The study aimed to test whether signatures of past pathogen exposure could be identified by cataloging public T cell receptors. Donor age, sex, ethnicity and CMV serostatus were compiled alongside the repertoire data. Typing coverage varied by locus: roughly 620-630 donors for A, B, C, DRB1 and DQB1; roughly 520 for DQA1; over 600 for DPA1; fewer than 480 for DPB1. The study profiled the T cell repertoires of more than 500 subjects by immunosequencing and related them to cytomegalovirus serostatus. Among roughly 400 genotyped donors of the cohort, an average of about 240,000 unique TCR beta nucleotide sequences were sequenced per donor, roughly 20% of them non-productive. In an earlier analysis of over 550 of the donors, high-throughput TCR beta sequencing was used to judge whether each TCR beta V gene segment behaved as functional or pseudogenic. Roughly five DR-DQ haplotypes were handled as single units for association and clustering because linkage in the cohort was strong. The later analysis used no new phenotypic data to find candidate immune exposures, relying instead on TCR beta sequences and their occurrence across donors. Study-wide findings and limitations: According to a later analysis, TCR association rates differed among HLA loci, with DRB1 alleles showing the most associated TCRs and HLA-C alleles showing the fewest. The presence/absence analyses assumed that sequencing depth was roughly uniform across donors, and that assumption may not be true. Correlated functional status among segregating V segments might reflect linkage disequilibrium, but an unknown experimental factor could not be ruled out. In the study, 150 to 200 TCR beta chains were listed as associated with cytomegalovirus. In a later genetic analysis, a missense DCLRE1C variant was associated with V-gene and J-gene trimming of TCR beta chains, and the association was replicated in an independent cohort. The classifier was reported to diagnose cytomegalovirus status with high specificity and sensitivity in both the original and validation cohorts. For the cohort, immune exposure information was limited to CMV serostatus. In a later analysis, HLA-associated TCR beta chains showed more clonal expansion and lower generation probabilities than non-associated chains that were equally common. According to a later analysis, most CMV-associated TCR beta chains appeared to be HLA-restricted, and the HLA associations seemed to be driven largely by CMV exposure. When HLA alleles, especially DR and DQ, strongly co-occurred, attributing TCR associations to individual alleles was difficult. Because HLA typing was unavailable for some donors at each locus, only the typed subset was used in association tests. A further reported finding was that TCR beta sequences accurately predicted the HLA-A and HLA-B alleles for most subjects in the first cohort. It was suggested by the authors that the approach could potentially be generalized to other disease states and immunological phenotypes. A later analysis reported that several top co-occurrence clusters appeared linked to parvovirus B19, influenza, CMV and Epstein-Barr virus. A group of highly shared sequence variants was considered likely to be a technical artifact of the sequencing pipeline. According to a later genetic analysis, donors in an Asian-associated ancestry cluster had fewer N-insertions in productive TCRs than the approximately 700-donor mean. Only TCR beta chains were sequenced in this cohort, and the absence of alpha or paired-chain data limited detectable features. A later analysis associated about 17,000 TCR beta sequences with specific HLA alleles at a false discovery rate of 0.05. In vitro tests confirmed that a few of the cytomegalovirus-associated TCR beta chains recognize cytomegalovirus antigens. The earlier analysis of around 600 of the donors excluded over 15 rarely observed V segments, including chromosome 9 orphons, because counts were too low. While some public TCRs were present in many individuals, most TCR sequences turned up only very rarely across donors. In an earlier analysis of under 600 of the donors, most TCR beta V segments were observed in productive rearrangements about 87% or about 30% of the time, broadly matching IMGT annotations.

The cohort comprised hundreds of healthy bone marrow donors. Cohort members were all nominally healthy when sampled, although unrecorded immune exposures were likely present. The donor tested CMV seropositive, placing the donor among the approximately 290 seropositive members of the cohort. A peripheral blood sample was collected from each donor, and TCR beta sequencing was performed on peripheral blood mononuclear cells. Genomic DNA was extracted from the blood cell samples with the Qiagen DNeasy Blood Extraction Kit. Libraries were constructed by the immunoSEQ multiplex PCR assay. For the multiplex PCR, a mixture combining 60 forward primers for TCR Vbeta segments and 13 reverse primers for TCR Jbeta segments was used. The CDR3 region of rearranged TCR beta genes was amplified from genomic DNA with a multiplex PCR assay. The amplified TCR beta libraries were sequenced on the Illumina HiSeq System as 87-base-pair reads. The authors processed their data as follows. A later analysis tallied some 79 million unique TCR beta chains across the 610 or so repertoires, and around 9.9 million of those chains were shared by two or more donors. A nearest-neighbor algorithm error-corrected the raw reads and collapsed the reads into unique sequences, merging closely related sequences to remove PCR and sequencing errors. V, D and J gene segments were assigned by aligning CDR3 sequences to IMGT reference sequences. For a sequence to be retained, a match of at least six nucleotides to both a V gene segment and a J gene segment was required. Rearrangements were classified as productive when the CDR3 lacked stop codons and remained in frame with V and J, and all other rearrangements were classified as non-productive. CDR3 was defined according to IMGT convention as the region running from the second conserved V-encoded cysteine to the conserved J-encoded phenylalanine. Sequences without an unambiguous match to a single V gene segment were excluded from the earlier analysis of about 600 of the donors. In an earlier analysis of 587 of the donors, V segments were called functional above 56.7% productive rearrangements and were called segregating when the between-donor standard deviation exceeded 5%. A statistical classification framework was built to diagnose cytomegalovirus status from the catalog of TCR beta chain sequences. In a later analysis, V and J genes were assigned by comparing TCR nucleotide sequences against IMGT/GENE-DB human TR gene sequences. Using the TCRdist pipeline, a later analysis assigned CDR3 sequences along with most-parsimonious VDJ recombination scenarios. In a later analysis, every TCR beta chain was defined by the combination of its CDR3 amino acid sequence and its V-gene family, and reads without a unique V-gene family were dropped. As a way to deal with suspected cross-contamination and a sequencing artifact, a later analysis dropped 450 to 700 nucleotide sequences that were highly shared and had low generation probability. In a later analysis, a clonal expansion index was calculated for each public chain from normalized within-repertoire ranks of inferred template counts. Generation probabilities in a later analysis came from a VDJ recombination model fitted to out-of-frame rearrangements, and those results were checked against IGoR. In a later analysis, hypergeometric tests were used to score TCR-TCR, TCR-HLA and TCR-CMV co-occurrence, with a repertoire-size bias correction applied to TCR pairs. False discovery rates were estimated in a later analysis by permuting HLA or CMV assignments 20 times. In a later analysis, co-occurring TCRs were grouped with DBSCAN, and TCRdist sequence similarity was added when clustering was performed within HLA-allele-positive subsets. For co-occurrence clustering, repertoires with fewer than 30,000 or more than 120,000 public chains were excluded, along with five repertoires with anomalous nucleotide sharing. TCRdb holds this immuneACCESS table with in-frame rearrangements only. Some clones are missing; in checked studies, unresolved V genes explain under half, and the rest has no known cause. That table is the source of V, J and clone size, and D and trimming were worked out from the DNA. This sample lists roughly 140,000 clones; roughly 80% were detected once. The ten largest clones represent around 6.7% of the sample.

Sequences were obtained from PBMCs. The source is a woman in her thirties or forties in good health and CMV-seropositive.

The DNA sequence follows: TGTGCCATCAGTGATCCAGCGGGAGGAGACTTCCTGAAGCAGTATTTT. This sequence encodes CAISDPAGGDFLKQYF. Rearrangement joined TRBV10-3 to TRBJ2-3; TRBD2 agrees with 9 junctional bases. CDR1 and CDR2 are read off the germline V gene as ENHRY and SYGVKD. The CDR3 runs 16 amino acids, cysteine and phenylalanine included. Kept here is only the CDR3 DNA, which spans 48 bases and is read in frame from base 1. Trimming accounts for 3 bases at V and 11 bases at J, while the number of junction bases matched to no gene is 15.